These T cell receptor beta chains were read from a single sample in a study of molecular identifiers for immune sequencing clone quantification. One entry per CDR3 protein, called by TCRdb with MiXCR from the PCR reads. Of about 640,000 distinct CDR3 sequences listed, about 20% are singletons. Sequenced material: naive CD8+ T cells from blood, with Jurkat cell RNA spiked in. All receptors come from a human donor in good health. Some libraries in this study had Jurkat cell RNA spiked in. Each CDR3 is given with its conserved first and last residue. The order of the fields is D gene, clone size, J gene, V gene, CDR3 protein, CDR3 DNA. The D gene is left open where the match is weak. Expanded clones are given a class, and other clones once, few, many or no size at all.

>NA|many|TRBJ2-5|TRBV19
CASSIWGQETQYF
TGTGCCAGTAGTATCTGGGGCCAGGAGACCCAGTACTTC
>TRBD2|many|TRBJ2-7|TRBV6-5
CASSPRGGSFYEQYF
TGTGCCAGCAGCCCGAGGGGAGGGAGTTTTTACGAGCAGTACTTC
>NA|many|TRBJ2-7|TRBV30
CAWSVWVEQYF
TGTGCCTGGAGTGTTTGGGTCGAGCAGTACTTC
>TRBD2|NA|TRBJ2-2|TRBV7-6
CASGLASGLAVTPRTGELFF
TGTGCCAGCGGCTTAGCTTCCGGACTAGCAGTGACACCCCGGACCGGGGAGCTGTTTTTT
>NA|few|TRBJ1-4|TRBV15
CATSPRRVNEKLFF
TGTGCCACCAGCCCTCGTCGGGTGAATGAAAAACTGTTTTTT
>NA|many|TRBJ1-2|TRBV6-2/TRBV6-3
CASRGTYGYTF
TGTGCCAGCAGAGGTACCTATGGCTACACCTTC
>NA|many|TRBJ1-5|TRBV6-1
CASSSARYQPQHF
TGTGCCAGCAGCTCCGCCCGCTATCAGCCCCAGCATTTT
>NA|few|TRBJ1-6|TRBV6-1
CASSAWAGGGNSPLHF
TGTGCCAGCAGTGCGTGGGCGGGGGGGGGTAATTCACCCCTCCACTTT
>NA|many|TRBJ1-1|TRBV6-1
CASSELFGEAEAFF
TGTGCCAGCAGTGAACTCTTCGGGGAGGCTGAAGCTTTCTTT
>NA|many|TRBJ1-5|TRBV19
CASSIDGQGWGPQHF
TGTGCCAGTAGTATAGATGGCCAGGGATGGGGGCCCCAGCATTTT
>NA|many|TRBJ1-5|TRBV4-1
CASSQARDQPQHF
TGCGCCAGCAGCCAAGCGAGGGATCAGCCCCAGCATTTT
>TRBD1|many|TRBJ2-7|TRBV29-1
CSVGGTGAGEQYF
TGCAGCGTGGGGGGGACAGGGGCGGGGGAGCAGTACTTC
>NA|many|TRBJ2-7|TRBV5-6
CASSLGAGPTYEQYF
TGTGCCAGCAGCTTGGGTGCGGGGCCTACCTACGAGCAGTACTTC
>TRBD1|many|TRBJ1-2|TRBV27
CASTPIQGSYGYTF
TGTGCCAGCACCCCGATACAGGGGTCCTATGGCTACACCTTC
>NA|few|TRBJ2-7|TRBV9
CASSTGGGYSYEQYF
TGTGCCAGCAGCACAGGGGGGGGGTACTCCTACGAGCAGTACTTC
>TRBD1|many|TRBJ1-1|TRBV15
CATSRQGANTEAFF
TGTGCCACCAGCAGACAGGGGGCGAACACTGAAGCTTTCTTT
>NA|many|TRBJ1-5|TRBV7-6
CASAELNQPQHF
TGTGCCAGCGCAGAACTCAATCAGCCCCAGCATTTT
>TRBD2|NA|TRBJ2-7|TRBV7-9
CASSPRSSGSVEQYF
TGTGCCAGCAGCCCAAGGTCTAGCGGGAGTGTGGAGCAGTACTTC
>NA|NA|TRBJ2-1|TRBV11-3
CASSLEPSRSYNEKFF
TGTGCCAGCAGCTTAGAACCCTCCCGGAGCTACAATGAGAAGTTCTTC
>NA|many|TRBJ1-2|TRBV19
CASTRGTRTPNYGYTF
TGTGCCAGCACCCGGGGGACAAGGACCCCGAACTATGGCTACACCTTC
>NA|many|TRBJ2-7|TRBV20-1
CSAITGSGSYEQYF
TGCAGTGCCATTACGGGCTCGGGGTCCTACGAGCAGTACTTC
>NA|NA|TRBJ1-2|TRBV19
CASSFNQRGVYGYTF
TGTGCCAGTAGTTTTAATCAGAGAGGTGTTTATGGCTACACCTTC
>TRBD1|many|TRBJ2-2|TRBV29-1
CSARGTGITGELFF
TGCAGCGCCCGGGGGACAGGTATCACCGGGGAGCTGTTTTTT
>TRBD2|many|TRBJ2-5|TRBV7-3
CAIASKREEQETQYF
TGTGCCATCGCCTCTAAGCGGGAAGAACAAGAGACCCAGTACTTC
>NA|few|TRBJ2-3|TRBV29-1
CSVEDPRDHTDTQYF
TGCAGCGTTGAAGATCCAAGGGACCACACAGATACGCAGTATTTT
>NA|many|TRBJ1-2|TRBV12-3/TRBV12-4
CASSFPGSYGYTF
TGTGCCAGCAGTTTCCCCGGTTCCTATGGCTACACCTTC
>TRBD1|many|TRBJ1-6|TRBV9
CASSPWDSSGSPLHF
TGTGCCAGCAGCCCTTGGGACAGTTCTGGTTCACCCCTCCACTTT
>NA|many|TRBJ2-3|TRBV9
CASGPAASTDTQYF
TGTGCCAGCGGTCCAGCGGCAAGCACAGATACGCAGTATTTT
>TRBD1|many|TRBJ2-7|TRBV27
CASSFEKGAGYEQYF
TGTGCCAGCAGTTTTGAGAAGGGGGCCGGTTACGAGCAGTACTTC
>NA|NA|TRBJ2-7|TRBV12-3/TRBV12-4
CASSHRPAYEQYF
TGTGCCAGCAGCCACAGGCCGGCCTACGAGCAGTACTTC
>TRBD1|many|TRBJ1-1|TRBV30
CAWTAGGFTEAFF
TGTGCCTGGACGGCAGGGGGCTTCACTGAAGCTTTCTTT
>NA|many|TRBJ2-3|TRBV29-1
CSVEDGEKDTQYF
TGCAGCGTTGAGGACGGGGAGAAAGATACGCAGTATTTT
>NA|many|TRBJ1-5|TRBV6-2/TRBV6-3
CASSYPGISNQPQHF
TGTGCCAGCAGTTACCCAGGGATTAGCAATCAGCCCCAGCATTTT
>TRBD2|many|TRBJ2-3|TRBV20-1
CSARGPGWAGDTDTQYF
TGCAGTGCTAGAGGCCCGGGCTGGGCGGGAGACACAGATACGCAGTATTTT
>TRBD2|few|TRBJ2-1|TRBV7-2
CASSLTSGGPSYNEQFF
TGTGCCAGCAGCCTTACTAGCGGGGGGCCCTCCTACAATGAGCAGTTCTTC
>NA|many|TRBJ2-3|TRBV5-4
CASSLWIPGTITDTQYF
TGTGCCAGCAGCTTGTGGATCCCTGGAACTATCACAGATACGCAGTATTTT
>NA|NA|TRBJ2-7|TRBV11-2
CASSANSGGYEQYF
TGTGCCAGCAGCGCTAACTCCGGGGGCTACGAGCAGTACTTC
>NA|many|TRBJ1-1|TRBV4-1
CATNEPGGTEAFF
TGCGCCACAAATGAGCCCGGGGGCACTGAAGCTTTCTTT
>NA|many|TRBJ2-1|TRBV6-2/TRBV6-3
CASSYSTVEQFF
TGTGCCAGCAGTTACTCAACCGTTGAGCAGTTCTTC
>TRBD1|NA|TRBJ2-5|TRBV24-1
CATSATGTALEETQYF
TGTGCCACCAGTGCCACCGGGACAGCGCTTGAAGAGACCCAGTACTTC
>NA|NA|TRBJ1-2|TRBV25-1
CANSEWAGAYGYTF
TGTGCCAACAGTGAATGGGCAGGGGCCTATGGCTACACCTTC
>NA|NA|TRBJ2-3|TRBV4-3
CASGQDYAASTDTQYF
TGCGCCAGCGGCCAAGATTATGCAGCAAGCACAGATACGCAGTATTTT
>NA|NA|TRBJ1-1|TRBV5-8
CASSVGSYTGAFF
TGTGCCAGCAGTGTAGGGTCGTACACTGGAGCTTTCTTT
>NA|few|TRBJ2-7|TRBV5-1
CASSSGVVTYEQYF
TGCGCCAGCAGCTCTGGGGTTGTGACCTACGAGCAGTACTTC
>NA|many|TRBJ2-3|TRBV12-5
CASGPPMTTDDGDTQYF
TGTGCTAGTGGTCCACCCATGACAACCGATGATGGGGATACGCAGTATTTT
>NA|many|TRBJ2-7|TRBV27
CASSFSAQGPYEQYF
TGTGCCAGCAGTTTTTCTGCACAGGGTCCCTACGAGCAGTACTTC